This entry lists 8 T cell receptor beta chains sequenced from one sample in a study of radiotherapy plus CTLA-4 blockade in lung cancer. Measured with immunoSEQ multiplex PCR; TCRdb has only the in-frame clones, and not every one. The sample shows approximately 94,000 clones, 80% to 85% of them seen only once. This material consisted of peripheral blood, taken from a patient treated with radiotherapy plus ipilimumab. These receptors came from a human donor with non-small cell lung cancer that progressed on radiotherapy plus ipilimumab.

V gene TRBV5-4 combines with J gene TRBJ1-1; D remains ambiguous. Germline loops: CDR1 SGHNT, CDR2 YYREEE (reference sequence). The V end lost 1 base, the J end lost 1 base, and 5 bases lay between the germline ends. This CDR3 comprises 13 residues. CDR3 sequence reads: CASSLQQNTEAFF. CDR3 nucleotide sequence: TGTGCCAGCAGCTTGCAGCAGAACACTGAAGCTTTCTTT.

The chain joins TRBV4-2 to TRBJ2-7; the match to TRBD2 covers 13 bases. CDR1 is LGHNA, CDR2 YNFKEQ, per germline. The CDR3 length is 16 residues. Trimming cost V 3 bases and J 4 bases; bases outside gene matches: 6. The CDR3 is CASSHATGLAGYEQYF. The CDR3 coding sequence is TGTGCCAGCAGCCATGCCACGGGACTAGCGGGATACGAGCAGTACTTC.

V usage is TRBV28 and J usage is TRBJ2-5, with D maybe TRBD1 (5 bases). Germline V gene data show CDR1 as MDHEN and CDR2 as SYDVKM. The CDR3 has 14 residues. Trimming left V 8 bases short and J 1 base short, with 14 bases between. CDR3 sequence reads: CASCLTAVQETQYF. CDR3 nucleotides: TGTGCCAGCTGCCTGACAGCAGTCCAAGAGACCCAGTACTTC. Supplemented by reference TRBV28 and TRBJ2-5, the full variable domain reads DVKVTQSSRYLVKRTGEKVFLECVQDMDHENMFWYRQDPGLGLRLIYFSYDVKMKEKGDIPEGYSVSREKKERFSLILESASTNQTSMYLCASCLTAVQETQYFGPGTRLLVL.

The rearrangement uses TRBV5-1 and TRBJ1-2, with D perhaps matching TRBD1 (5 bases). CDR3 length: 14 amino acids. Looked up from germline, CDR1 is SGHRS and CDR2 is YFSETQ. Trimming stripped 0 bases from V and 4 bases from J, with 10 bases between. The DNA of the CDR3 is TGCGCCAGCAGCTTGGCAGGGCCGTCCTATGGCTACACCTTC. Amino acids: CASSLAGPSYGYTF.

The CDR3 is CASSSGQGIFGGYTF. DNA of the CDR3: TGTGCCAGCAGTTCGGGACAGGGAATATTTGGTGGCTACACCTTC. The rearrangement links TRBV28 to TRBJ1-2; the match to TRBD1 covers 9 bases. Unmatched junction bases numbered 10, after V lost 4 bases and J lost 7 bases. Germline loops: CDR1 MDHEN, CDR2 SYDVKM. The CDR3 length is 15 residues.

This clone has only one observation. The chain combines TRBV7-7 with TRBJ2-7; 10 bases map to TRBD1. Germline CDR1 SSHAT, CDR2 FNYEAQ (reference sequence). The CDR3 runs 17 residues. Written as DNA, the CDR3 is TGTGCTAGCAGCTCGAGATCTAGGACAGGGGGACCCTACGAGCAGTACGTC. Its translation is CASSSRSRTGGPYEQYV.

V and J are TRBV5-4 and TRBJ2-2, with 7 bases lining up with TRBD2. The CDR3 length is 15 residues. Trimming removed 0 bases from V and 5 bases from J; junction bases left unmatched: 4. Germline V lookup: CDR1 SGHNT, CDR2 YYREEE (reference sequence). Written as DNA, the CDR3 is TGTGCCAGCAGCTTGGGCGGGAGTGTGACCGGGGAGCTGTTTTTT. It yields the protein CASSLGGSVTGELFF.

The chain uses TRBV28 and TRBJ2-3; D unresolved. V shed 9 bases and J shed 2 bases, with 15 bases lying between them. This CDR3 has 14 residues. Germline V gives CDR1 MDHEN, CDR2 SYDVKM. This chain's CDR3 is CASTEQIITDTQYF. CDR3 DNA sequence: TGTGCCAGTACAGAACAGATAATCACAGATACGCAGTATTTT.